The T cell receptor beta chain described here comes from a study of blood T cells in healthy people across ages. It was with a sample-barcoded 5' primer and a J-beta primer mix that a second PCR of roughly 6 to 12 cycles was run. TCRdb re-called the 5' RACE reads with MiXCR, one entry per CDR3 protein. The sample lists around 900,000 distinct CDR3 sequences; around 54% were seen once. As to this clonotype: Antigen: not known.

V lost 3 bases and J 6 bases, leaving 10 bases between the germline ends. The CDR3 runs 13 residues. CDR1 and CDR2 from the germline V gene are MNHEY and SMNVEV (reference sequence). Aged roughly 6 to 95, donors were systemically healthy Caucasians from Russia. At least 6 micrograms of total RNA were extracted per sample. Study results and caveats: When set beside aged donors, long-lived donors presented more naive CD4+ cells and higher diversity. Older age went with lower TCR beta diversity per million T cells, in a roughly linear way.

This receptor was taken from a woman in her sixties in good health. The rearrangement joins TRBV27 to TRBJ2-3; D remains ambiguous. Input material: blood. In DNA form, the CDR3 reads TGTGCCAGCAGTTTTAGGCCGTGGGATACGCAGTATTTT. Translating gives CASSFRPWDTQYF.